This T cell receptor beta chain was sequenced in a study of blood T cells in healthy people across ages. This clonotype occurred a few times. Its target is unknown. Through a sample-barcoded 5' primer and a J-beta primer mix, a second PCR was run for about 6 to 12 cycles. Every single cDNA molecule received a tag from a template-switch adaptor with 12 random nucleotides. TCRdb independently ran MiXCR on the 5' RACE reads; one entry per CDR3 protein. The table has about 1.8 million distinct CDR3 sequences, roughly 52% seen once. Donation came from healthy Caucasian individuals in Russia who were aged roughly 6 to 100. This CDR3 has 15 amino acids. Looked up from germline, CDR1 is DFQATT and CDR2 is SNEGSKA (reference sequence). The V end was cut by 0 bases, the J end by 2 bases, with 13 bases between. Study-level points and caveats: Naive and antigen-experienced cells could not be conclusively compared, given unsorted PBMCs.

The sample taken for sequencing was blood. The chain is built from TRBV20-1 and TRBJ2-5, with D perhaps matching TRBD2 (5 bases). The sequence was obtained from a woman in her forties in good health. The CDR3 DNA sequence: TGCAGTGCTAGAGATCCTTCGGGGAGACAAGAGACCCAGTACTTC. Encoded protein: CSARDPSGRQETQYF.